This TCR beta chain comes out of a study of siplizumab effects on memory and regulatory T cells. The study's findings and limits: The apparent diversity of naive T cells exceeded that of memory cells, and naive T cells seemed to make a major contribution to the alloresponse. Naive or memory phenotype was unassignable for roughly 80-96% of proliferating CD4+ or CD8+ clones. Mean Treg-derived proportions of mappable alloreactive CD4+ clones were around 75% for siplizumab and 26.9% for controls. Whether proliferating Tregs in siplizumab cultures suppress was not functionally confirmed.

To note about this clone: Its antigen is still unknown.

The CDR3 extends over 13 amino acids. The V gene's germline CDR1 is MGHDK and CDR2 SYGVNS. The germline V and J ends were trimmed by 2 bases and 2 bases, with 7 bases remaining between them. Generated by immunoSEQ multiplex PCR, the TCRdb table keeps only in-frame clones and is missing some. This table holds about 120,000 clones, 80% to 95% found once. The V and J genes are TRBV25-1 and TRBJ2-7; D possibly corresponds to TRBD2 (6 bases). The source of this sequence is a human donor in good health. The specimen was CD4+ T cells sorted from blood. Here the CDR3 DNA reads TGTGCCAGCAGTGAAAGGACTACCTACGAGCAGTACTTC. It yields the protein CASSERTTYEQYF.